This passage covers 19 T cell receptor beta chains from one sample sequenced in a study of blood T cell repertoires in COVID-19. The method was immunoSEQ multiplex PCR; TCRdb's version includes in-frame clones alone and lacks a portion of them. The top ten clones hold 9.5% to 11% of a sample with about 270,000 clones, over 75% of them seen once. Sequenced sample: peripheral blood. Receptor source: a woman aged 70-85 years with acute or convalescent COVID-19.

This clone is a singleton in its sample. J is TRBJ1-1 and V is TRBV5-1; D may be TRBD1 (5 bases). V was cut by 0 bases and J by 12 bases, with 18 bases left in between. Germline V gene sequence: CDR1 SGHRS, CDR2 YFSETQ. The CDR3 is made up of 14 amino acids. In DNA form, the CDR3 reads TGCGCCAGCAGCTTGGGGGGCCCTGGGTATAGACCTTTCTTT. It is translated as CASSLGGPGYRPFF.

The chain combines TRBV10-1 with TRBJ2-5; D call uncertain. Germline V gives CDR1 WNHNN, CDR2 SYGVQD (reference sequence). The V end lost 2 bases, the J end lost 5 bases, and 18 bases lay between the germline ends. CDR3 length: 16 residues. CDR3 in amino acids: CASSEGGTAVRETQYF. CDR3 nucleotides: TGCGCCAGCAGTGAGGGCGGCACGGCCGTAAGGGAGACCCAGTACTTC.

The gene calls are TRBV2 and TRBJ2-5, with a weak D call TRBD2 (5 bases). Germline V lookup: CDR1 SNHLY, CDR2 FYNNEI. V shed 4 bases and J shed 3 bases, with 9 bases lying between them. CDR3 length: 13 amino acids. The CDR3: CASSAASKETQYF. CDR3 DNA: TGTGCCAGCAGTGCAGCTAGCAAAGAGACCCAGTACTTC.

There are a few counts of this clone. CDR3 bases: TGTGCCAGCAGCTTGGACAGCTATGGCTACACCTTC. Its protein product is CASSLDSYGYTF. V gene TRBV5-6 combines with J gene TRBJ1-2; D ambiguous. V lost 0 bases to trimming and J lost 4 bases, with 4 bases between them. This CDR3 spans 12 amino acids. Per the germline V gene, CDR1 is SGHDT and CDR2 is YYEEEE.

The table lists this clone with a count of one. V is TRBV4-1 and J is TRBJ1-4, with D hard to call. The CDR3 is 14 residues long. CDR1 MGHRA and CDR2 YSYEKL come from the germline V gene. The ends were cut back, 4 bases at V and 2 bases at J, with 8 bases in the middle. This CDR3 is CASSLGLTNEKLFF. The CDR3, as DNA: TGCGCCAGCAGCCTCGGACTTACTAATGAAAAACTGTTTTTT.

This chain uses TRBV11-3 with TRBJ2-1, with a possible D match to TRBD2 (6 bases). The V gene's germline CDR1 is SGHNT and CDR2 YENEEA. The CDR3 is made up of 15 amino acids. V lost 4 bases and J 9 bases, leaving 19 bases between the germline ends. The CDR3 DNA reads TGTGCCAGCAGCTCCTTGGCGGGGTCCCGCACTGAGCAGTTCTTC. Protein sequence: CASSSLAGSRTEQFF.

This sequence joins TRBV7-9 and TRBJ1-6, with TRBD1 matching over 8 bases. This CDR3 is built from 15 residues. Germline CDR1 and CDR2: SEHNR and FQNEAQ (reference sequence). V lost 3 bases and J lost 10; bases outside the gene matches: 8. The CDR3 sequence: CASSFLDRDGSPLHF. The CDR3 coding sequence is TGTGCCAGCAGCTTCTTGGACAGGGACGGATCACCCCTCCACTTT.

This chain uses TRBV10-3 with TRBJ2-5, with TRBD1 matching over 9 bases. V lost 11 bases, J lost 1 base, and 5 bases stayed unmatched. The V gene's germline CDR1 is ENHRY and CDR2 SYGVKD. The CDR3 is 13 residues long. The CDR3 here is CAAATGGQETQYF. The CDR3, as DNA: TGTGCCGCCGCGACAGGGGGCCAAGAGACCCAGTACTTC.

There are a few counts of this clone. The chain is built from TRBV19 and TRBJ2-1; TRBD2 aligns across 7 bases. V shed 3 bases, J shed 0 bases, and the junction held 11 bases outside the gene matches. The CDR3 has 18 amino acids. Germline V gives CDR1 LNHDA, CDR2 SQIVND (reference sequence). The CDR3 DNA sequence: TGTGCCAGTAGTATCGGGTGGCGGGGGAAGAGCTCCTACAATGAGCAGTTCTTC. Its translation: CASSIGWRGKSSYNEQFF. The full variable domain, with the rest looked up from reference TRBV19 and TRBJ2-1, is DGGITQSPKYLFRKEGQNVTLSCEQNLNHDAMYWYRQDPGQGLRLIYYSQIVNDFQKGDIAEGYSVSREKKESFPLTVTSAQKNPTAFYLCASSIGWRGKSSYNEQFFGPGTRLTVL.

The rearrangement uses TRBV2 and TRBJ2-2; 8 positions match TRBD1. CDR1 is SNHLY, CDR2 FYNNEI, per germline. V shed 9 bases and J 5 bases; nucleotides not matched to a gene: 5. This CDR3 spans 13 amino acids. The CDR3 reads CASTGGRTGELFF. CDR3 nucleotides: TGTGCCAGTACAGGGGGAAGAACCGGGGAGCTGTTTTTT. The full variable domain, with the rest looked up from reference TRBV2 and TRBJ2-2, is EPEVTQTPSHQVTQMGQEVILRCVPISNHLYFYWYRQILGQKVEFLVSFYNNEISEKSEIFDDQFSVERPDGSNFTLKIRSTKLEDSAMYFCASTGGRTGELFFGEGSRLTVL.

The rearrangement uses TRBV6-5 and TRBJ2-7, with 13 bases lining up with TRBD2. The CDR3 contains 15 residues. Germline loops: CDR1 MNHEY, CDR2 SVGAGI. The V and J ends lost 6 bases and 3 bases, in that order; junction bases with no gene match: 5. CDR3 amino acids: CASRYGTSGDYEQYF. The CDR3, as DNA: TGTGCCAGCAGGTACGGGACTAGCGGGGACTACGAGCAGTACTTC.

This rearrangement joins TRBV6-6 to TRBJ2-5, with 8 bases that match TRBD1. V shed 5 bases and J 4 bases; nucleotides not matched to a gene: 9. From germline, CDR1 is MNHNY and CDR2 SVGAGI (reference sequence). The length of the CDR3 is 15 residues. DNA of the CDR3: TGTGCCAGCAGTAAAGGCAGGGGGCGCCCAGAGACCCAGTACTTC. Protein sequence: CASSKGRGRPETQYF.

As for this clone: An end of the junction does not agree with germline; a read error may underlie this. The chain carries TRBV6-1 and TRBJ2-5, with 8 bases matching TRBD1. CDR3 length equals 16 residues. The V gene's germline CDR1 is MNHNS and CDR2 SASEGT. CDR3 sequence: CASSEGDRGWQVTQYF. The CDR3 nucleotides are TGTGCCAGCAGTGAAGGAGACAGGGGATGGCAAGTGACCCAGTACTTC.

The chain is built from TRBV2 and TRBJ2-7; D call uncertain. The CDR3 contains 14 residues. Trimming stripped 3 bases from V and 2 bases from J, with 11 bases between. The germline gives CDR1 SNHLY, CDR2 FYNNEI. The DNA of the CDR3 is TGTGCCAGCAGTGAGTGGCAGGAAGCCTACGAGCAGTACTTC. Residues: CASSEWQEAYEQYF.

This clone was recorded only once. The chain links TRBV12-3 or TRBV12-4 to TRBJ1-5; TRBD1 matches 7 bases. The CDR3 length is 13 residues. The V and J ends lost 5 bases and 5 bases, in that order; junction bases with no gene match: 3. DNA of the CDR3: TGTGCCAGCAGTCCGGGACAGCATCAGCCCCAGCATTTT. This encodes CASSPGQHQPQHF.

In nucleotides, the CDR3 is TGTGCCAGCAGTACCGATGGGACTAGCGGGGGGGCCCGCACAGATACGCAGTATTTT. Translating it yields CASSTDGTSGGARTDTQYF. The V gene is TRBV2, the J gene TRBJ2-3, with 16 bases identical to TRBD2. This CDR3 is 19 amino acids long. V gave up 5 bases and J gave up 1 base; unmatched junction bases: 9. The germline V gene has CDR1 SNHLY and CDR2 FYNNEI.

This chain connects TRBV2 to TRBJ1-1; D is unresolved. This CDR3 contains 12 residues. The ends were cut back, 6 bases at V and 6 bases at J, with 11 bases in the middle. Germline assignment: CDR1 SNHLY and CDR2 FYNNEI. The CDR3, as DNA: TGTGCCAGCAGGTTGATGAGCGCTGAAGCTTTCTTT. It encodes CASRLMSAEAFF.

The J gene is TRBJ1-6, the V gene TRBV20-1; tentatively, D is TRBD1 (5 bases). The germline V gene encodes CDR1 DFQATT and CDR2 SNEGSKA (reference sequence). Trimming stripped 3 bases from V and 3 bases from J, with 12 bases between. The CDR3 is made up of 15 amino acids. CDR3 nucleotides: TGCAGTGCTAGTGGGGTCGGGGGCTATAATTCACCCCTCCACTTT. Amino acids: CSASGVGGYNSPLHF.

The V gene is TRBV29-1, the J gene TRBJ1-2; 9 nucleotides line up with TRBD1. The CDR3 consists of 13 residues. The V and J ends lost 4 bases and 1 base, in that order; junction bases with no gene match: 1. Germline V gene data show CDR1 as SQVTM and CDR2 as ANQGSEA. CDR3 protein: CSVGTGDNYGYTF. The CDR3 coding sequence is TGCAGCGTTGGGACAGGGGATAACTATGGCTACACCTTC.